Listed below are T cell receptor beta chains from one sample, sequenced in a study of T cell repertoires in cytomegalovirus infection. These receptors have no known antigen. TCRdb called the reads again in MiXCR, with one record for every CDR3 protein. The data contain fewer than 900,000 distinct CDR3 sequences, about 29% of them singletons. This sample comprised cultured CD8+ T cells from PBMCs, obtained from culture after CMV antigen stimulation. The receptor set was obtained from a human donor in good health (CMV status not recorded). Some clones in this sample may be carry-over from other donors' samples. CDR3s include the opening cysteine and the closing phenylalanine or tryptophan. A D gene is named only where the DNA matches it firmly. The size of a clone is reported for some rows only, either as once, few or many, or as a class for expanded clones.

cdr3_nt: TGTGCCAGCAGCTTAATAGCGGGGGGGCATGTGGAGACCCAGTACTTC; cdr3_aa: CASSLIAGGHVETQYF; d_call: TRBD2; clone_size: NA; j_call: TRBJ2-5; v_call: TRBV7-8
cdr3_nt: TGTGCCAGCAGCTCGGGGGGGGACGGCCCTGAAGCTTTCTTT; cdr3_aa: CASSSGGDGPEAFF; d_call: NA; clone_size: NA; j_call: TRBJ1-1; v_call: TRBV7-9
cdr3_nt: TGTGCCAGCAGTATATCACGGGAGACCCAGTACTTC; cdr3_aa: CASSISRETQYF; d_call: NA; clone_size: NA; j_call: TRBJ2-5; v_call: TRBV28
cdr3_nt: TGTGCCAGCAGTTCTGAAGGGGCCCGGGAGCTGTTTTTT; cdr3_aa: CASSSEGARELFF; d_call: NA; clone_size: NA; j_call: TRBJ2-2; v_call: TRBV6-5
cdr3_nt: TGTGCCAGCAGTGAATGGAGAAGGGGCGGGCCAGATACGCAGTATTTT; cdr3_aa: CASSEWRRGGPDTQYF; d_call: NA; clone_size: NA; j_call: TRBJ2-3; v_call: TRBV6-1
cdr3_nt: TGTGCCAGCGGCCTTCTAGCGGGGGGGTACAATGAGCAGTTCTTC; cdr3_aa: CASGLLAGGYNEQFF; d_call: TRBD2; clone_size: NA; j_call: TRBJ2-1; v_call: TRBV27
cdr3_nt: TGTGCCAGCGGTTACACCACGGACAGGGTTAACACCGGGGAGCTGTTTTTT; cdr3_aa: CASGYTTDRVNTGELFF; d_call: TRBD1; clone_size: NA; j_call: TRBJ2-2; v_call: TRBV2
cdr3_nt: TGTGCCAGCAGTGGGGACTTTAGGGGGGAGACCCAGTACTTC; cdr3_aa: CASSGDFRGETQYF; d_call: NA; clone_size: NA; j_call: TRBJ2-5; v_call: TRBV6-1
cdr3_nt: TGTGCCAGCAGCTGGGGGGAACACCTCAATTCACCCCTCCACTTT; cdr3_aa: CASSWGEHLNSPLHF; d_call: NA; clone_size: NA; j_call: TRBJ1-6; v_call: TRBV5-4
cdr3_nt: TGTGCCAGCAGTTACTCGATTGGGCGTAGCCAGGGGCTTTTT; cdr3_aa: CASSYSIGRSQGLF; d_call: NA; clone_size: NA; j_call: TRBJ1-3; v_call: TRBV6-6
cdr3_nt: TGTGCCAGCAGCTTAGTCGGATCCCCCAACTACGAGCAGTACTTC; cdr3_aa: CASSLVGSPNYEQYF; d_call: NA; clone_size: many; j_call: TRBJ2-7; v_call: TRBV7-2
cdr3_nt: TGTGCTAGTGGTCGGGACAGGGTAGGAAATGAGCAGTTCTTC; cdr3_aa: CASGRDRVGNEQFF; d_call: TRBD1; clone_size: few; j_call: TRBJ2-1; v_call: TRBV12-5
cdr3_nt: TGTGCCACCAGCAGAGCCAGGGATGGGACCTACGAGCAGTACTTC; cdr3_aa: CATSRARDGTYEQYF; d_call: NA; clone_size: NA; j_call: TRBJ2-7; v_call: TRBV15
cdr3_nt: TGTGCCAGCAGCTTAGAAGAGAGGGACACGGTAGATACGCAGTATTTT; cdr3_aa: CASSLEERDTVDTQYF; d_call: NA; clone_size: many; j_call: TRBJ2-3; v_call: TRBV7-8
cdr3_nt: TGTGCCAGCAGCCCTCGAGACACCCTCTCTGGGGCCAACGTCCTGACTTTC; cdr3_aa: CASSPRDTLSGANVLTF; d_call: NA; clone_size: NA; j_call: TRBJ2-6; v_call: TRBV9
cdr3_nt: TGCGCCAGCAGAATGGACAGGTACGACACTGAAGCTTTCTTT; cdr3_aa: CASRMDRYDTEAFF; d_call: TRBD1; clone_size: few; j_call: TRBJ1-1; v_call: TRBV10-2
cdr3_nt: TGTGCCAGCAGCTTTGTAGCGGGGGACTACAATGAGCAGTTCTTC; cdr3_aa: CASSFVAGDYNEQFF; d_call: TRBD2; clone_size: few; j_call: TRBJ2-1; v_call: TRBV7-2
cdr3_nt: TGCGCCAGCAGCCCCGGTAGCGCTGGTAGCTATGGCTACACCTTC; cdr3_aa: CASSPGSAGSYGYTF; d_call: NA; clone_size: NA; j_call: TRBJ1-2; v_call: TRBV4-3
cdr3_nt: TGTGCCAGCAGTTACGGGAGAGGTGGCACAGATACGCAGTATTTT; cdr3_aa: CASSYGRGGTDTQYF; d_call: NA; clone_size: NA; j_call: TRBJ2-3; v_call: TRBV6-2/TRBV6-3
cdr3_nt: TGTGCCAGTTGTCGAGGGTACGATGAGAACACTGAAGCTTTCTTT; cdr3_aa: CASCRGYDENTEAFF; d_call: NA; clone_size: NA; j_call: TRBJ1-1; v_call: TRBV19
cdr3_nt: TGTGCCAGCAGCTCAGGCGTTGATGAGAAGACAGATACGCAGTATTTT; cdr3_aa: CASSSGVDEKTDTQYF; d_call: NA; clone_size: NA; j_call: TRBJ2-3; v_call: TRBV7-9
cdr3_nt: TGTGCCAGCAGCGCAAGCGGGGGGTCAGCAGATACGCAGTATTTT; cdr3_aa: CASSASGGSADTQYF; d_call: TRBD2; clone_size: NA; j_call: TRBJ2-3; v_call: TRBV9
cdr3_nt: TGTGCCAGCAGCTCGTACGGAGAGCAGTTCTTC; cdr3_aa: CASSSYGEQFF; d_call: NA; clone_size: many; j_call: TRBJ2-1; v_call: TRBV7-9
cdr3_nt: TGTGCCAGCAGGGGGGTAGACAGTAGCTATTCACCCCTCCACTTT; cdr3_aa: CASRGVDSSYSPLHF; d_call: NA; clone_size: few; j_call: TRBJ1-6; v_call: TRBV12-3/TRBV12-4
cdr3_nt: TGCAGTGCTAGATCTCGGGGCGAAAAACTGTTTTTT; cdr3_aa: CSARSRGEKLFF; d_call: NA; clone_size: NA; j_call: TRBJ1-4; v_call: TRBV20-1
cdr3_nt: TGTGCCAGCAGTGTGGGACAGATGAACACTGAAGCTTTCTTT; cdr3_aa: CASSVGQMNTEAFF; d_call: TRBD1; clone_size: NA; j_call: TRBJ1-1; v_call: TRBV2
cdr3_nt: TGTGCCAGCAGTCCCCTGGGACTAGCGGGGGGGCAGTCCTACAATGAGCAGTTCTTC; cdr3_aa: CASSPLGLAGGQSYNEQFF; d_call: TRBD2; clone_size: many; j_call: TRBJ2-1; v_call: TRBV6-1
cdr3_nt: TGTGCCAGCAGTGGCCAGGGTGATATCGGCAATCAGCCCCAGCATTTT; cdr3_aa: CASSGQGDIGNQPQHF; d_call: NA; clone_size: NA; j_call: TRBJ1-5; v_call: TRBV2
cdr3_nt: TGTGCCAGCAGCCACACCGGGACAAAGGCTAACTATGGCTACACCTTC; cdr3_aa: CASSHTGTKANYGYTF; d_call: NA; clone_size: many; j_call: TRBJ1-2; v_call: TRBV7-8
cdr3_nt: TGCGCCAGCAGTGGGACCTTGCAGGAGGGCTATGGCTACACCTTC; cdr3_aa: CASSGTLQEGYGYTF; d_call: NA; clone_size: few; j_call: TRBJ1-2; v_call: TRBV4-3
cdr3_nt: TGCAGCGCCCCCGGGACAGGAGACCTTATGTCTGGCTACACCTTC; cdr3_aa: CSAPGTGDLMSGYTF; d_call: TRBD1; clone_size: NA; j_call: TRBJ1-2; v_call: TRBV29-1
cdr3_nt: TGTGCCACCAGCCCGGACAAAAACTATGGCTACACCTTC; cdr3_aa: CATSPDKNYGYTF; d_call: NA; clone_size: few; j_call: TRBJ1-2; v_call: TRBV15
cdr3_nt: TGTGCCAGCAGTTTATCTGCAGGAGCTTCCTACAATGAGCAGTTCTTC; cdr3_aa: CASSLSAGASYNEQFF; d_call: NA; clone_size: few; j_call: TRBJ2-1; v_call: TRBV27
cdr3_nt: TGTGCCAGCAGTTTAGTCTGGGGGAATAGCAATCAGCCCCAGCATTTT; cdr3_aa: CASSLVWGNSNQPQHF; d_call: NA; clone_size: many; j_call: TRBJ1-5; v_call: TRBV12-3/TRBV12-4
cdr3_nt: TGTGCCAGCAGTTTTGAAGCGGGGGGTTGGGAGACCCAGTACTTC; cdr3_aa: CASSFEAGGWETQYF; d_call: TRBD2; clone_size: NA; j_call: TRBJ2-5; v_call: TRBV12-3/TRBV12-4
cdr3_nt: TGCAGTGCTAGGACAGGGAGCGGGTTCGGTGGTGATACGCAGTATTTT; cdr3_aa: CSARTGSGFGGDTQYF; d_call: NA; clone_size: NA; j_call: TRBJ2-3; v_call: TRBV20-1
cdr3_nt: TGTGCCAGCAGTTACTCGGTGGGACAGGGGCTCGAGACCCAGTACTTC; cdr3_aa: CASSYSVGQGLETQYF; d_call: TRBD1; clone_size: NA; j_call: TRBJ2-5; v_call: TRBV6-5
cdr3_nt: TGTGCCAGCAGTACTAGACTAGGTTTAAATGAGCAGTTCTTC; cdr3_aa: CASSTRLGLNEQFF; d_call: NA; clone_size: NA; j_call: TRBJ2-1; v_call: TRBV7-8
cdr3_nt: TGTGCCAGCAGCGGGGACAGGGGGGGATCCTACGAGCAGTACTTC; cdr3_aa: CASSGDRGGSYEQYF; d_call: TRBD1; clone_size: NA; j_call: TRBJ2-7; v_call: TRBV7-9
cdr3_nt: TGTGCCAGCAGCGTATTAAAAACGGGGGAAGGGACTGAAGCTTTCTTT; cdr3_aa: CASSVLKTGEGTEAFF; d_call: NA; clone_size: few; j_call: TRBJ1-1; v_call: TRBV7-9
cdr3_nt: TGTGCCAGCCGAACAGGCACAGATACGCAGTATTTT; cdr3_aa: CASRTGTDTQYF; d_call: NA; clone_size: many; j_call: TRBJ2-3; v_call: TRBV28
cdr3_nt: TGTGCCAGCAGACACCACAGGGGCACCTACAATGAGCAGTTCTTC; cdr3_aa: CASRHHRGTYNEQFF; d_call: TRBD1; clone_size: NA; j_call: TRBJ2-1; v_call: TRBV12-3/TRBV12-4
cdr3_nt: TGTGCCAGCAGTGCGCAGAGCTCCTACAATGAGCAGTTCTTC; cdr3_aa: CASSAQSSYNEQFF; d_call: NA; clone_size: NA; j_call: TRBJ2-1; v_call: TRBV6-2/TRBV6-3
cdr3_nt: TGCAGCGTTGTGGTGGGGACCCAGTACTTC; cdr3_aa: CSVVVGTQYF; d_call: NA; clone_size: NA; j_call: TRBJ2-5; v_call: TRBV29-1
cdr3_nt: TGTGCCAGCAGCCATTCGGTCGACCTCCAGGGAAGGCGGGATGAGCAGTTCTTC; cdr3_aa: CASSHSVDLQGRRDEQFF; d_call: NA; clone_size: NA; j_call: TRBJ2-1; v_call: TRBV5-6
cdr3_nt: TGTGCCAGCTCAGTATCAGGACAGTACAATCAGCCCCAGCATTTT; cdr3_aa: CASSVSGQYNQPQHF; d_call: NA; clone_size: NA; j_call: TRBJ1-5; v_call: TRBV9
cdr3_nt: TGTGCCAGCAGCTCTCGGTCAGCGAGAGGGGCCAACGTCCTGACTTTC; cdr3_aa: CASSSRSARGANVLTF; d_call: NA; clone_size: NA; j_call: TRBJ2-6; v_call: TRBV7-6
cdr3_nt: TGTGCCAGCAGTGAATCCGACCAGGGGAACAATCAGCCCCAGCATTTT; cdr3_aa: CASSESDQGNNQPQHF; d_call: NA; clone_size: few; j_call: TRBJ1-5; v_call: TRBV25-1
cdr3_nt: TGTGCCAGCAGCCGAGGACAGGCGGGAGATACGCAGTATTTT; cdr3_aa: CASSRGQAGDTQYF; d_call: TRBD1; clone_size: NA; j_call: TRBJ2-3; v_call: TRBV7-9
cdr3_nt: TGTGCCAGCAGCTCGAGCCCTGGACAGGGTGTGGATGGCTACACCTTC; cdr3_aa: CASSSSPGQGVDGYTF; d_call: TRBD1; clone_size: NA; j_call: TRBJ1-2; v_call: TRBV7-6
cdr3_nt: TGTGCCAGCAGCCCAGACCACAGGGAACCCTACAATGAGCAGTTCTTC; cdr3_aa: CASSPDHREPYNEQFF; d_call: NA; clone_size: many; j_call: TRBJ2-1; v_call: TRBV7-8
cdr3_nt: TGTGCCAGCAGTTACTCGATCGGGGTAGAAAAACTGTTTTTT; cdr3_aa: CASSYSIGVEKLFF; d_call: NA; clone_size: few; j_call: TRBJ1-4; v_call: TRBV6-6
cdr3_nt: TGTGCCAGCAGACGGGACGGCCAGAACACTGAAGCTTTCTTT; cdr3_aa: CASRRDGQNTEAFF; d_call: NA; clone_size: NA; j_call: TRBJ1-1; v_call: TRBV6-5
cdr3_nt: TGTGCCAGCAGCTTGGTCGGGGGGAGCCAACACCCGTACAATGAGCAGTTCTTC; cdr3_aa: CASSLVGGSQHPYNEQFF; d_call: TRBD2; clone_size: once; j_call: TRBJ2-1; v_call: TRBV7-6
cdr3_nt: TGTGCCATCAGTGGGGGACAGGGAAACTATGGCTACACCTTC; cdr3_aa: CAISGGQGNYGYTF; d_call: TRBD1; clone_size: few; j_call: TRBJ1-2; v_call: TRBV10-3
cdr3_nt: TGCGCCTCCGGTATAGCGGGCGAGCAGTACTTC; cdr3_aa: CASGIAGEQYF; d_call: TRBD2; clone_size: NA; j_call: TRBJ2-7; v_call: TRBV10-1